Listed below are T cell receptor beta chains from one sample, sequenced in a study of T cell responses to AZD1222 COVID-19 vaccine. Produced via immunoSEQ multiplex PCR; TCRdb's table is partial and in-frame only. The table records roughly 42,000 clones, roughly 85% of them present only once. The sequencing here drew on peripheral blood, taken 28 days after the second dose of the MenACWY control vaccine. Every receptor here comes from an adult who received the MenACWY meningococcal vaccine as a control. Each CDR3 is given with its conserved first and last residue.

v_gene: TRBV5-4
CDR3aa: CASSWGISSGNTIYF

v_gene: TRBV5-6
CDR3aa: CASSPGLAGFEQFF

v_gene: TRBV28
CDR3aa: CAIVKNYGYTF

v_gene: TRBV21-1
CDR3aa: CASLISGTALTGELFF

v_gene: TRBV18
CDR3aa: CASSPKQLNTEAFF

v_gene: TRBV28
CDR3aa: CASSSYEQGGSQPQHF

v_gene: TRBV6-6
CDR3aa: CASSFGGAGEKLFF

v_gene: TRBV2
CDR3aa: CASWGAESTDTQYF

v_gene: TRBV7-3
CDR3aa: CASSLSSGETQYF

v_gene: TRBV6-4
CDR3aa: CASSGAIEQYF

v_gene: TRBV6-6
CDR3aa: CASSRPRVEGATGELFF

v_gene: TRBV3-1/TRBV3-2
CDR3aa: CASSQVYYEQYF

v_gene: TRBV9
CDR3aa: CASSVGVDPYEQYF

v_gene: TRBV7-7
CDR3aa: CASSFGGTDTQYF

v_gene: TRBV3-1/TRBV3-2
CDR3aa: CASSPPGVDEQYF

v_gene: TRBV11-1
CDR3aa: CASRGGLASDTQYF

v_gene: TRBV19
CDR3aa: CASSTQTGSQKFF

v_gene: TRBV5-1
CDR3aa: CASSTMGGGYNEQFF

v_gene: TRBV7-9
CDR3aa: CASSRAGSYNEQFF

v_gene: TRBV19
CDR3aa: CASSIGGDRNQPQHF

v_gene: TRBV30
CDR3aa: CAWSALDTGELFF

v_gene: TRBV24-1
CDR3aa: CATSDGLAGAGEQYF

v_gene: TRBV4-1
CDR3aa: CASSQEWEVRSRSSYNEQFF

v_gene: TRBV5-5
CDR3aa: CASSLHVTEAFF

v_gene: TRBV29-1
CDR3aa: CSVGWGAREQFF

v_gene: TRBV2
CDR3aa: CASSDGQRDVLTF

v_gene: TRBV6-5
CDR3aa: CASRETDGFYEQYF

v_gene: TRBV2
CDR3aa: CASKYNRDGYTF

v_gene: TRBV24-1
CDR3aa: CATSDNSGRAPETQYF

v_gene: TRBV15
CDR3aa: CATANLYGYTF

v_gene: TRBV25-1
CDR3aa: CASRGTGPDITDTQYF

v_gene: TRBV6-4
CDR3aa: CASSPGLAGYNEQFF

v_gene: TRBV5-1
CDR3aa: CASSVGTGGATGELFF

v_gene: TRBV19
CDR3aa: CASSIRGDEQFF

v_gene: TRBV28
CDR3aa: CASSPTPPTRSYEQYF

v_gene: TRBV2
CDR3aa: CASSTAGGLADTQYF

v_gene: TRBV19
CDR3aa: CASRSAVQRSYNEQFF

v_gene: TRBV12-3/TRBV12-4
CDR3aa: CAGGQDSGNTIYF

v_gene: TRBV27
CDR3aa: CASSLSYNEQFF

v_gene: TRBV7-3
CDR3aa: CASSFQGLAGGPGEQFF

v_gene: TRBV18
CDR3aa: CASSPRARGQRGYGYTF

v_gene: TRBV9
CDR3aa: CASSLGLAASTDTQYF

v_gene: TRBV27
CDR3aa: CASSPHDGVGYGYTF

v_gene: TRBV15
CDR3aa: CATSVVTGTYEQYF

v_gene: TRBV7-8
CDR3aa: CASAGGRRSYEQYF

v_gene: TRBV2
CDR3aa: CASREFGTLLSEAFF